The 2 T cell receptor beta chains listed next were all sequenced from one sample in a study of CD8 T cells in Susac syndrome. It was with random hexamers that about 0.45 to 1 ug RNA was reverse transcribed. TCRdb passed the immunoSEQ multiplex PCR reads through MiXCR, listing each CDR3 protein once. The sample lists approximately 200,000 distinct CDR3 sequences, approximately 95% occurring once. Sequencing used CD4+ T cells from PBMCs. Source of these receptors: a human donor with multiple sclerosis.

The rearrangement links TRBV30 to TRBJ1-6, with D maybe TRBD1 (5 bases). The CDR3 runs to 15 residues. Trimming cost V 7 bases and J 7 bases, with 20 bases left between them. CDR1 is GTSNPN, CDR2 SVGIG, per germline (reference sequence). The CDR3 loop reads CALKNTGLGNSPLHF. Here the CDR3 DNA reads TGTGCCTTGAAGAACACGGGGCTGGGAAATTCACCCCTCCACTTT.

This sequence joins TRBV23-1 and TRBJ1-5; a weak D match, TRBD1 (5 bases). TRBV23-1 is known as an ORF, though its function is uncertain. V was clipped by 0 bases and J by 4 bases, with 13 bases between them. The length of the CDR3 is 16 residues. DNA of the CDR3: TGCGCCAGCAGTCAATCGAGGGACCTCGCAAATCAGCCCCAGCATTTT. Translating it yields CASSQSRDLANQPQHF.